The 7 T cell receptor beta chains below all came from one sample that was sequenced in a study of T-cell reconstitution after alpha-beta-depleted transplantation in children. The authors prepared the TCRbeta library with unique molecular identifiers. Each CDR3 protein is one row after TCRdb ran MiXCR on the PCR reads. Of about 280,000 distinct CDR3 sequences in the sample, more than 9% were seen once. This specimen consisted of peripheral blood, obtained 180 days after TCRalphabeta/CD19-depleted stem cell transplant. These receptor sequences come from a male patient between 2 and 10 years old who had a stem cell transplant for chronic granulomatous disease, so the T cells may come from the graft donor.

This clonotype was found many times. CDR3 coding DNA: TGTGCCAGCAGCGTAGCCTCTTCCAGGGAAGGCACTGAAGCTTTCTTT. Its translation is CASSVASSREGTEAFF. The chain joins TRBV9 to TRBJ1-1; D possibly corresponds to TRBD1 (5 bases). Germline V gene data show CDR1 as SGDLS and CDR2 as YYNGEE. V was shortened by 0 bases and J by 4 bases, with 16 bases between the two germline ends. The CDR3 spans 16 residues.

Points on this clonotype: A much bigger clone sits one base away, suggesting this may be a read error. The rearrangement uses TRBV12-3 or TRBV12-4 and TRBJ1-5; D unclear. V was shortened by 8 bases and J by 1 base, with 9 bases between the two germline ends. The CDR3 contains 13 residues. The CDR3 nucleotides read TGTGCCAGCGGAGACCTAAGCAATCAGCCCCAGCATTTT. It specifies CASGDLSNQPQHF.

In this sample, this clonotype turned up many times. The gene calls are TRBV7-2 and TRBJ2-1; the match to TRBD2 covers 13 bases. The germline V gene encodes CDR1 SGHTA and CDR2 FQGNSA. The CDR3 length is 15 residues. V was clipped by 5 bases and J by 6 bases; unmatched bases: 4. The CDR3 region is CASSAGTSGANEQFF. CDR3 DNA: TGTGCCAGCAGCGCCGGGACTAGCGGGGCCAATGAGCAGTTCTTC.

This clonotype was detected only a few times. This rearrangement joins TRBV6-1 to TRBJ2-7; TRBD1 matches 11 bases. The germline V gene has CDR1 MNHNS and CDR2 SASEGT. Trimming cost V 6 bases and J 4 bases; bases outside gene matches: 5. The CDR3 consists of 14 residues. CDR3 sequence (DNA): TGTGCCAGCAGAAAGGGACAGGGGGAGTACGAGCAGTACTTC. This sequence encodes CASRKGQGEYEQYF.

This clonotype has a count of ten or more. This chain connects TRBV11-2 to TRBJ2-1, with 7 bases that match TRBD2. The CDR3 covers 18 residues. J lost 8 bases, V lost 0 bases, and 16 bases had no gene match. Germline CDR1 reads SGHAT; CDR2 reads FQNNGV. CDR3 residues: CASSLDGGERARGYEQFF. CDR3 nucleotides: TGTGCCAGCAGCTTAGATGGGGGGGAGCGGGCCCGGGGGTATGAGCAGTTCTTC.

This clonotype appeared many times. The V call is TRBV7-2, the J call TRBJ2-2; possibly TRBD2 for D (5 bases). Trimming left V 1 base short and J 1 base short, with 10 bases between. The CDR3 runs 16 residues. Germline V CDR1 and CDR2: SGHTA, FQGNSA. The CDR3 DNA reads TGTGCCAGCAGCTTAGTTACGGGGATGAACACCGGGGAGCTGTTTTTT. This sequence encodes CASSLVTGMNTGELFF.

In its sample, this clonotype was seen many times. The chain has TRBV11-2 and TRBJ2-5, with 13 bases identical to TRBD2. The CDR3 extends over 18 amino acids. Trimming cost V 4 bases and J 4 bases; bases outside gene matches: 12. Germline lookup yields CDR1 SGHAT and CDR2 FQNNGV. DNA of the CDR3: TGTGCCAGCAGCTCCCATTCAACTAGCGGGAGGGCCAGAGAGACCCAGTACTTC. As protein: CASSSHSTSGRARETQYF.